The 5 T cell receptor beta chains below were found in one sample sequenced in a study of chemoradiotherapy in HPV16-positive cancers. TCRdb's copy holds only in-frame clones and misses some; the assay was immunoSEQ multiplex PCR. This sample has tens of thousands of clones; approximately 93% occur once, and the top ten carry about 20%. This material consisted of blood, taken from a patient who underwent chemoradiotherapy. The receptors derive from a human donor with HPV-associated anogenital cancer.

For this clone: At one of its ends the junction is not consistent with the germline gene, which may arise from a read error. V gene TRBV10-2 combines with J gene TRBJ2-1, with 8 bases that match TRBD2. CDR1 is WSHSY and CDR2 is SAAADI in the germline V gene. The CDR3 is 11 amino acids. CDR3 sequence reads: CASSPGLVTVF. Written as DNA, the CDR3 is TGCGCCAGCAGTCCGGGACTAGTTACTGTCTTC.

This clone was picked up one time. The V and J genes are TRBV7-2 and TRBJ2-1, with TRBD1 as a possible D gene (6 bases). V lost 5 bases and J lost 15, with 14 bases in between. The length of the CDR3 is 11 residues. CDR1 and CDR2 from the germline V gene are SGHTA and FQGNSA. CDR3 bases: TGTGCCAGCAGCACCGGGACAATCTCGTTCTTC. This sequence encodes CASSTGTISFF.

The rearrangement uses TRBV28 and TRBJ2-7, with 10 bases matching TRBD2. The germline V gene encodes CDR1 MDHEN and CDR2 SYDVKM. This CDR3 is 13 amino acids long. Unmatched junction bases numbered 5, after V lost 2 bases and J lost 10 bases. CDR3 nucleotide sequence: TGTGCCAGCAGTTTAGGGCTAGCGGGAGTTCAGTACTTC. Amino acids: CASSLGLAGVQYF.

The chain joins TRBV7-3 to TRBJ2-7; D possibly corresponds to TRBD1 (5 bases). Germline V CDR1 and CDR2: SGHTA, FQGTGA. Trimming shortened V by 5 bases and J by 0 bases, and 11 bases separated the two germline ends. The CDR3 has 14 residues. The CDR3 DNA reads as TGTGCCAGCAGCATAGACAGTCTCTCCTACGAGCAGTACTTC. This gives the protein CASSIDSLSYEQYF.

This clone was counted once. The chain combines TRBV6-7 with TRBJ1-5; D might be TRBD1 (6 bases). TRBV6-7 is sorted into the ORF group, with uncertain function. The ends were cut back, 2 bases at V and 8 bases at J, with 16 bases in the middle. The CDR3 has 15 residues. CDR3 amino acids: CASSYPGEGNKPQHF. Written as DNA, the CDR3 is TGTGCCAGCAGTTACCCAGGGGAGGGTAATAAGCCCCAGCATTTT.